This T cell receptor (beta chain) emerged from a study of control samples from healthy donors and cancer patients. Using immunoSEQ multiplex PCR, the repertoire was profiled, and TCRdb retains in-frame clones only, with some absent. In the table there are 170,000 or so clones, 90% to 95% of which are singletons. In germline, CDR1 is GTSNPN, CDR2 SVGIG (reference sequence). Trimming removed 3 bases from V and 3 bases from J, with 12 bases in between. This CDR3 has 13 residues. The chain joins TRBV30 to TRBJ2-7, with D possibly TRBD2 on 6 matching bases. The sequencing sample was made of blood. This TCR came from a man aged 18 to 29 in good health. CDR3 in DNA: TGTGCCTGGAGGCGGGACCGAGACTACGAGCAGTACTTC. This encodes CAWRRDRDYEQYF.